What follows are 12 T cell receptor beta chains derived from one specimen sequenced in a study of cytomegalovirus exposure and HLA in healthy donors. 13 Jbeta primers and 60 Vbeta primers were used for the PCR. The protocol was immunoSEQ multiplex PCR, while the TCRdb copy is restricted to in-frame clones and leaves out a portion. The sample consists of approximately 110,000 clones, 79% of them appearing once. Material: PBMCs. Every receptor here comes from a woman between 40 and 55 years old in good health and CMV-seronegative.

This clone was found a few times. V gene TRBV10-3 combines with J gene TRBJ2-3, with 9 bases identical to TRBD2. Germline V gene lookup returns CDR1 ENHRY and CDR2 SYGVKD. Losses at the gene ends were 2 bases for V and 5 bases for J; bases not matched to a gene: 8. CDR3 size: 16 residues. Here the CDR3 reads CAISERLAGFIDTQYF. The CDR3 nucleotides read TGTGCCATCAGTGAGCGTCTAGCGGGGTTTATAGATACGCAGTATTTT.

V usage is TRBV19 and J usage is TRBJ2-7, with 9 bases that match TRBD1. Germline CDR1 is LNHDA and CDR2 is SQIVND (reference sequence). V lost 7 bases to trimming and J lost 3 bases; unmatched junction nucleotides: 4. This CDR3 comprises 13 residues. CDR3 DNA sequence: TGTGCCAGTAATCCGACAGGGGGCTACGAGCAGTACTTC. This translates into CASNPTGGYEQYF.

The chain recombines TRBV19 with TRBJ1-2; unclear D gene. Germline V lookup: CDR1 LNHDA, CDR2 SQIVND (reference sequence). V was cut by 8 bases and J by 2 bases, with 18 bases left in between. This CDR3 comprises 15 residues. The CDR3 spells CASQSVQLWNYGYTF. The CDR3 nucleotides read TGTGCCAGTCAGAGCGTCCAGCTCTGGAACTATGGCTACACCTTC.

As DNA, the CDR3 is TGTGCCAGCAGCTCCCGGGACAGGGGTGATTCACCCCTCCACTTT. It specifies CASSSRDRGDSPLHF. The chain links TRBV7-6 to TRBJ1-6, with 10 positions matching TRBD1. This CDR3 spans 15 amino acids. Germline loops: CDR1 SGHVS, CDR2 FNYEAQ. J gave up 8 bases and V 4 bases, and 5 bases lay outside the gene matches.

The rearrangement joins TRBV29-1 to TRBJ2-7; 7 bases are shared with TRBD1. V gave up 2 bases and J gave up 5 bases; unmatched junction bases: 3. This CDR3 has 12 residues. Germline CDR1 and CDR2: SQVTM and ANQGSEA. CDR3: CSVERTGHEQYF. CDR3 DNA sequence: TGCAGCGTTGAACGGACAGGCCACGAGCAGTACTTC.

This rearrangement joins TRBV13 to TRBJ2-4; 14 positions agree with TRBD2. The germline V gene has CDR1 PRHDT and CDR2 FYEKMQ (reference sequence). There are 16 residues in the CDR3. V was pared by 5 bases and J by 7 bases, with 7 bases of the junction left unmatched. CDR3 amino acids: CASSLGLAGGQNIQYF. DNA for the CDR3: TGTGCCAGCAGCCTCGGACTAGCGGGGGGCCAGAACATTCAGTACTTC.

The CDR3 coding sequence is TGTGCCAGCAGTTTATACGGGACAGGGGTGAGGACAGATACGCAGTATTTT. Translating it yields CASSLYGTGVRTDTQYF. The rearrangement links TRBV27 to TRBJ2-3, with TRBD1 matching 10 bases. The CDR3 is 17 residues long. Germline trimming cut 1 base from V and 3 bases from J; bases unmatched to any gene: 7. Germline lookup yields CDR1 MNHEY and CDR2 SMNVEV (reference sequence).

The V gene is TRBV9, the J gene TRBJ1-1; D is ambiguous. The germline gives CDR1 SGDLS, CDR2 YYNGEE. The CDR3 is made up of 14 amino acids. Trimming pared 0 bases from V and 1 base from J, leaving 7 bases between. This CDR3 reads CASSVDAGNTEAFF. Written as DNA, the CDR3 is TGTGCCAGCAGCGTAGATGCGGGGAACACTGAAGCTTTCTTT.

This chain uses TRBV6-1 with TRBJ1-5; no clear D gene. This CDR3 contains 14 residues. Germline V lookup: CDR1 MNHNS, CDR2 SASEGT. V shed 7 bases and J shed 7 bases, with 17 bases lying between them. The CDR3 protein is CASNFGSVEQPQHF. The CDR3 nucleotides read TGTGCCAGCAACTTCGGTTCGGTTGAACAGCCCCAGCATTTT.

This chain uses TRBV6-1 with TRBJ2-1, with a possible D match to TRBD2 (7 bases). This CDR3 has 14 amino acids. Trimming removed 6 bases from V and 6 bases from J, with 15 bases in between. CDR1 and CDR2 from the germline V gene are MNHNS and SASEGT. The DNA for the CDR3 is TGTGCCAGCAGGTACCTGGGAGGGGGCAATGAGCAGTTCTTC. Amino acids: CASRYLGGGNEQFF.

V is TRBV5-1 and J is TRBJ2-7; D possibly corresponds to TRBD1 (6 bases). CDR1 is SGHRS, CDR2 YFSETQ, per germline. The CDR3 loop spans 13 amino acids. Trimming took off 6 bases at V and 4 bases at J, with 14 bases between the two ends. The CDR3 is CASTQGVEYEQYF. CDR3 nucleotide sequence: TGCGCCAGCACACAGGGCGTCGAGTACGAGCAGTACTTC.

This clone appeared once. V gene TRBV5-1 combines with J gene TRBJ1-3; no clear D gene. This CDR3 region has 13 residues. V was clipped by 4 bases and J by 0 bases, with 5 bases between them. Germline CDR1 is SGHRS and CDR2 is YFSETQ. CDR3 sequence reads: CASSESSGNTIYF. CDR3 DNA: TGCGCCAGCAGCGAGAGCTCTGGAAACACCATATATTTT.